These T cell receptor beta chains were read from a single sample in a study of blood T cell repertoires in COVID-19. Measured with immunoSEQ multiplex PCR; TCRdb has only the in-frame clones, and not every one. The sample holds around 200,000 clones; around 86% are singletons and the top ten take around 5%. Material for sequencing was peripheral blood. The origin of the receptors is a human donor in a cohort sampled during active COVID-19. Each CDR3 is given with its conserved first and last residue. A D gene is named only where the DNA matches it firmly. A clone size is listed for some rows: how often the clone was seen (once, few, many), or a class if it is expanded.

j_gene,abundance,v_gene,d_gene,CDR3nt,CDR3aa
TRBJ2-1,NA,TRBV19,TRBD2,TGTGCCAGTAGTGGTCTAGCGGGGCTAGACAATGAGCAGTTCTTC,CASSGLAGLDNEQFF
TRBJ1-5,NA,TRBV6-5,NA,TGTGCCAGCAGCGACCTTGGGAGGGGCAATCAGCCCCAGCATTTT,CASSDLGRGNQPQHF
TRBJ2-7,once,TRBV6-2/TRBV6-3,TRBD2,TGTGCCAGCAGTTACTCGAACAGCGGGAGCGTCCACGAGCAGTACTTC,CASSYSNSGSVHEQYF
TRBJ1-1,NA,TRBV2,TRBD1,TGTGCCAGCAGTGAACTGCAGGGGGCCTACACTGAAGCTTTCTTT,CASSELQGAYTEAFF
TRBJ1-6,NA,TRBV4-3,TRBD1,TGCGCCAGCAGCCAAGCGGTAGTCAGGGGGAATAATTCACCCCTCCACTTT,CASSQAVVRGNNSPLHF
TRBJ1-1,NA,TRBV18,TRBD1,TGTGCCAGCTCACCGTCTGGACAGGGGAAAAGAGGCACTGAAGCTTTCTTT,CASSPSGQGKRGTEAFF
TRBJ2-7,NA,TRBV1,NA,TGCACCAGCAGCGCGACTACCCTGTCCTACGAGCAGTACTTC,CTSSATTLSYEQYF
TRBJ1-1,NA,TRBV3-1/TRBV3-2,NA,TGTGCCAGCAGCCCGGGGTCCTCGGGAGCTTTCTTT,CASSPGSSGAFF
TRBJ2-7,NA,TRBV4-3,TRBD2,TGCGCCAGCAGCCAAGATAGGCGGGGGAGACCCTACGAGCAGTACTTC,CASSQDRRGRPYEQYF
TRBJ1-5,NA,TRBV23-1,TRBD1,TGCGCCAGCATCCTCGCGGACAGGGTGGGCAATCAGCCCCAGCATTTT,CASILADRVGNQPQHF
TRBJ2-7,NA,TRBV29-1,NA,TGCAGCGTTGCTCGACAGGTGGGTGGGGAGCAGTACTTC,CSVARQVGGEQYF
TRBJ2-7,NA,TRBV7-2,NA,TGTGCCAGCAGCCCGCTCCGCACAACCTTACACGAGCAGTACTTC,CASSPLRTTLHEQYF
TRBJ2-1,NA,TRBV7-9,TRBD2,TGTGCCAGCAGCTTAGTGGATAGCGGGAGAAATGAGCAGTTCTTC,CASSLVDSGRNEQFF
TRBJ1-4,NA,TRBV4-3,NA,TGCGCCAGCAGCCAAAGTCCAGTCATCTCCAATGAAAAACTGTTTTTT,CASSQSPVISNEKLFF
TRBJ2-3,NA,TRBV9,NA,TGTGCCAGCAGCGTAGCTGGGTGGGTTGGGGAGGCAGATACGCAGTATTTT,CASSVAGWVGEADTQYF
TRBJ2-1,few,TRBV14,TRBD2,TGTGCCAGCAGCCAAGAGGAGCTAGCGGGAGGTTACAATGAGCAGTTCTTC,CASSQEELAGGYNEQFF
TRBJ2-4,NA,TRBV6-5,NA,TGTGCCAGCAGTTCCGCTATGTCCTTAGCCAAAAACATTCAGTACTTC,CASSSAMSLAKNIQYF
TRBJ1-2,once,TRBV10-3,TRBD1,TGTGCCACCACTCGCCAGGAGGGGGCGGGAGGCTACACCTTC,CATTRQEGAGGYTF
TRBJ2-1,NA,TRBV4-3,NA,TGCGCCAGCAGCCAAGATCGGGCTAGCGCTTACTACAATGAGCAGTTCTTC,CASSQDRASAYYNEQFF
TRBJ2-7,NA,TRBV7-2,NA,TGTGCCAGCAGCCTGGCGGCAGGGACTGGGGAGCAGTACTTC,CASSLAAGTGEQYF
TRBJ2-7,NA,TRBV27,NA,TGTGCCAGCAGTCCGTATAGCGGATCGCCCCTGGAGCAGTACTTC,CASSPYSGSPLEQYF
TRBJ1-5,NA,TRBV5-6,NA,TGTGCCAGCAGCTTGGTAGGGGGAGATCAGCCCCAGCATTTT,CASSLVGGDQPQHF
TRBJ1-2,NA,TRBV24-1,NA,TGTGCCACCAGTGGCGGGCCATTGGAGGACTACACCTTC,CATSGGPLEDYTF
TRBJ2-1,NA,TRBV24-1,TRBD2,TGTGCCACCAGTGATAAGGCGGGAGGAAATTACAATGAGCAGTTCTTC,CATSDKAGGNYNEQFF
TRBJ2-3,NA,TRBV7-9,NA,TGTGCCAGCAGCTTGATCCGACACCTCACAGATACGCAGTATTTT,CASSLIRHLTDTQYF
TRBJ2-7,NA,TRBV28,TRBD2,TGTGCCAGCAGTCCTTCAGCGGGAGGCCTCTACGAGCAGTACTTC,CASSPSAGGLYEQYF
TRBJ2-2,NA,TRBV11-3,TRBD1,TGTGCCAGCAGCTCACAGGGGTTGAACACCGGGGAGCTGTTTTTT,CASSSQGLNTGELFF
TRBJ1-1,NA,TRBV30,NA,TGTGCCTGGAGTCACGGGGGGTTGGGTGAAGCTTTCTTT,CAWSHGGLGEAFF
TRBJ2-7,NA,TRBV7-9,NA,TGTGCCAGCAGCCCGGCCCAGGGCTACTCCTACGAGCAGTACTTC,CASSPAQGYSYEQYF
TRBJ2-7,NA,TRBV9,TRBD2,TGCCCCCCCAGCGCCGAGGGGGGCCTAGCGGGGTTCTACGAGCAGTACTTC,CPPSAEGGLAGFYEQYF